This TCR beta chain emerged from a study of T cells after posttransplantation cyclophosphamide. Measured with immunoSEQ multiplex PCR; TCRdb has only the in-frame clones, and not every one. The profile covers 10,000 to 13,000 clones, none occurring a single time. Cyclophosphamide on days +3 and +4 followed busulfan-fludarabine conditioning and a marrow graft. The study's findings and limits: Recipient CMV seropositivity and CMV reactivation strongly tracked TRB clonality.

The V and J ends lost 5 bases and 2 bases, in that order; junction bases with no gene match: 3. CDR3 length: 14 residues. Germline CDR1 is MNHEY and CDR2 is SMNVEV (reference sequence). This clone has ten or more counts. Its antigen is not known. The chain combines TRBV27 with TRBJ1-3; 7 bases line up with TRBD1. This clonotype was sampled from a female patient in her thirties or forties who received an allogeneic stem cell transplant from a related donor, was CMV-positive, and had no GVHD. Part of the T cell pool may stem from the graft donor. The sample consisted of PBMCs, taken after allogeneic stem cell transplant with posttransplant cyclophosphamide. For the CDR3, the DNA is TGTGCCAGCAGTGCCGGGACAGCTGGAAACACCATATATTTT. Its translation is CASSAGTAGNTIYF.